This T cell receptor beta chain stems from a study of identical twins. Study outcomes and limitations: Sequences that were out-of-frame, alpha and twin-shared displayed an excess of low generation probability. Zero-insertion results could be subject to partial confounding by invariant MAIT and iNKT cells. Within cord blood, abundant beta clonotypes carried fewer insertions, but memory repertoires showed no such trend.

This clonotype was picked up a small number of times. What it binds is unknown. Template switching added a universal primer site, and cDNA bore unique molecular identifiers. TCRdb reanalysed the 5' RACE reads using MiXCR and keeps one entry per CDR3 protein. The sample yields roughly 1.6 million distinct CDR3 sequences, about 31% seen once. From germline, CDR1 is SGHKS and CDR2 YYEKEE (reference sequence). V gave up 2 bases and J gave up 0 bases, with 12 bases separating them. The CDR3 is made up of 15 amino acids. The clonotype was recovered from a newborn girl in good health. The sequenced material came from cord blood. J is TRBJ2-7 and V is TRBV5-5; a weak D match, TRBD2 (5 bases). The CDR3 reads CASSLTGSASYEQYF. CDR3 sequence (DNA): TGTGCCAGCAGCTTAACCGGTAGCGCCTCCTACGAGCAGTACTTC.